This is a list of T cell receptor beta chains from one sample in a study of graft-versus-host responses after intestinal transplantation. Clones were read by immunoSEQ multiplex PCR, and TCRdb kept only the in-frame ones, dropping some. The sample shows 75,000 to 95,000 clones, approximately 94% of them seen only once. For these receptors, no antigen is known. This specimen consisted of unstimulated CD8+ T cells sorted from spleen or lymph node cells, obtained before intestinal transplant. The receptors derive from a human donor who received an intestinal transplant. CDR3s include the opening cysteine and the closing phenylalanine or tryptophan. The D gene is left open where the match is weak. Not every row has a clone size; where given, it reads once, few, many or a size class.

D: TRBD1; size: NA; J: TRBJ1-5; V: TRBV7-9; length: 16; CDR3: CASSPRTGFSNQPQHF; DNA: TGTGCCAGCAGCCCGCGGACAGGGTTTAGCAATCAGCCCCAGCATTTT
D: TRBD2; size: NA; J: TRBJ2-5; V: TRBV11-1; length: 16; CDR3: CASSLSGDWRGETQYF; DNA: TGTGCCAGCAGCTTAAGCGGGGACTGGCGGGGAGAGACCCAGTACTTC
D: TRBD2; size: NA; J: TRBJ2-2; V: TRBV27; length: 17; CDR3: CASSLQGLAGGTGELFF; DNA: TGTGCCAGCAGTTTACAGGGACTAGCGGGGGGCACCGGGGAGCTGTTTTTT
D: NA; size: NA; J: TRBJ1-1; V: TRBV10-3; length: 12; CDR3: CAISTEGAEAFF; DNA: TGTGCCATCAGCACGGAAGGGGCTGAAGCTTTCTTT
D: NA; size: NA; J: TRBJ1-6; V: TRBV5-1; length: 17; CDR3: CASSLVSAEEINSPLHF; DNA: TGCGCCAGCAGCTTGGTGTCGGCAGAGGAAATTAATTCACCCCTCCACTTT
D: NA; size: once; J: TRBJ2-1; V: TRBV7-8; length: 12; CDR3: CASSSTFGEQFF; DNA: TGTGCCAGCAGCTCGACTTTTGGGGAGCAGTTCTTC
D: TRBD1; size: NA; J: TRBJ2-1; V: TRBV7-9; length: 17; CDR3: CASSSSRTGGTYNEQFF; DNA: TGTGCCAGCAGCTCATCCAGGACAGGGGGGACGTACAATGAGCAGTTCTTC
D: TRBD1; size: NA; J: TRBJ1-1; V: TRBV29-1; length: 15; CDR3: CSVEDPDRENTEAFF; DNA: TGCAGCGTTGAAGACCCGGACAGGGAGAACACTGAAGCTTTCTTT
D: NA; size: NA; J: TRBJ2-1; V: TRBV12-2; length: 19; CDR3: CASRPRPLAGGASYNEQFF; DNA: TGTGCAAGTCGCCCCCGCCCTCTAGCGGGGGGAGCATCCTACAATGAGCAGTTCTTC
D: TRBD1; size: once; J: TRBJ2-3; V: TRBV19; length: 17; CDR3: CASSRATGGSRTDTQYF; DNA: TGTGCCAGTAGTAGGGCGACAGGGGGCTCAAGGACAGATACGCAGTATTTT
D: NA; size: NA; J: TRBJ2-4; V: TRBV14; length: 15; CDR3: CASSQGVDRGNIQYF; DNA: TGTGCCAGCAGCCAAGGGGTCGATAGGGGAAACATTCAGTACTTC
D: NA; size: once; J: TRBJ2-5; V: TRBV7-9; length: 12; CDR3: CASSNLGETQYF; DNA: TGTGCCAGCAGTAATCTCGGGGAGACCCAGTACTTC
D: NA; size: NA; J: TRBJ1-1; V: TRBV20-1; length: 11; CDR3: CSVYMGAEAFF; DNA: TGCAGTGTTTATATGGGCGCTGAAGCTTTCTTT
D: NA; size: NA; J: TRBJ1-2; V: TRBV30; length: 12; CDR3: CAWSAVGYGYTF; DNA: TGTGCCTGGAGCGCGGTGGGCTATGGCTACACCTTC
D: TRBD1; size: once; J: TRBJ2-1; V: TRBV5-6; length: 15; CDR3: CASSPGTGGYNEQFF; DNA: TGTGCCAGCAGTCCCGGGACAGGGGGCTACAATGAGCAGTTCTTC
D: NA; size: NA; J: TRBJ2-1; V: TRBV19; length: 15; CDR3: CASSSGGASYNEQFF; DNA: TGTGCCAGTAGTAGCGGCGGGGCCTCCTACAATGAGCAGTTCTTC
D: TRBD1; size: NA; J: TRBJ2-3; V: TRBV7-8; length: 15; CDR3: CASSRGTVSTDTQYF; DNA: TGTGCCAGCAGCCGAGGGACAGTTAGCACAGATACGCAGTATTTT
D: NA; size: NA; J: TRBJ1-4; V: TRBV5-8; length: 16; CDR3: CASSLPSNEMDEKLFF; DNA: TGTGCCAGCAGTCTGCCGTCTAACGAAATGGATGAAAAACTGTTTTTT
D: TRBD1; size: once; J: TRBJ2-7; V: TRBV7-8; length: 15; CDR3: CASSLGGTGLYEQYF; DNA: TGTGCCAGCAGCTTAGGGGGGACAGGACTATACGAGCAGTACTTC
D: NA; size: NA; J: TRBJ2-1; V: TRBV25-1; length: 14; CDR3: CASSRTGGRNEQFF; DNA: TGTGCCAGCAGCCGCACCGGGGGGCGGAATGAGCAGTTCTTC
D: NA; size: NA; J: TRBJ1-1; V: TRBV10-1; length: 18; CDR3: CASSEGVGQTDMNTEAFF; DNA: TGCGCCAGCAGTGAGGGAGTAGGACAGACAGACATGAACACTGAAGCTTTCTTT
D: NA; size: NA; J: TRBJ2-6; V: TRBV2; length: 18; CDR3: CASSAGLDSASGANVLTF; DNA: TGTGCCAGCAGTGCAGGTCTCGACAGTGCCTCTGGGGCCAACGTCCTGACTTTC
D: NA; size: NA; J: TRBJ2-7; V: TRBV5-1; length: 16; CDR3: CASSLVLGLGGDEQYF; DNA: TGCGCCAGCAGCTTGGTGTTGGGCCTTGGAGGAGACGAGCAGTACTTC
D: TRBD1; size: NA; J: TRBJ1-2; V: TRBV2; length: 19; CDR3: CASRENPPQGISLLRGYTF; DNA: TGTGCCAGCAGGGAGAACCCCCCACAGGGGATCTCTTTATTACGCGGCTACACCTTC
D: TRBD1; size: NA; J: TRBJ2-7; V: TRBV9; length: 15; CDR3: CASSVAGQGHYEQYF; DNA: TGTGCCAGCAGCGTAGCGGGACAGGGACACTACGAGCAGTACTTC
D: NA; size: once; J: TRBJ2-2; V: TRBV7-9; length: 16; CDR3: CASNSKADRNTGELFF; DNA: TGTGCCAGCAACTCCAAAGCCGACAGAAACACCGGGGAGCTGTTTTTT
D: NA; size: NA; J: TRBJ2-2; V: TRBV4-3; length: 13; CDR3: CASSQDLTGELFF; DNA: TGCGCCAGCAGCCAAGATCTTACCGGGGAGCTGTTTTTT
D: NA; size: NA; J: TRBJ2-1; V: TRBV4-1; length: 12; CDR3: CASSQAGTEQFF; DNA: TGCGCCAGCAGCCAAGCAGGGACAGAGCAGTTCTTC
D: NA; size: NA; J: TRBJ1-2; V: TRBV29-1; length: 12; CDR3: CSVETENYGYTF; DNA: TGCAGCGTGGAGACGGAGAACTATGGCTACACCTTC
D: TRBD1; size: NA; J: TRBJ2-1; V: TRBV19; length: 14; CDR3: CASSMGQGYNEQFF; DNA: TGTGCCAGTAGTATGGGACAGGGGTACAATGAGCAGTTCTTC
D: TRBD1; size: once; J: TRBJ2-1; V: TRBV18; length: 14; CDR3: CASQAGQGSNEQFF; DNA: TGTGCCAGCCAAGCGGGACAGGGGAGCAATGAGCAGTTCTTC
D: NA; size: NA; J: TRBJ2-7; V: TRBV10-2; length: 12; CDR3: CASSDRIYEQYF; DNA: TGCGCCAGCAGTGACAGAATTTACGAGCAGTACTTC
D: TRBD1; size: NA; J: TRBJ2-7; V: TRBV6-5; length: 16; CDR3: CASSLDGTGATYEQYF; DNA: TGTGCCAGCAGTTTGGATGGGACAGGGGCCACCTACGAGCAGTACTTC
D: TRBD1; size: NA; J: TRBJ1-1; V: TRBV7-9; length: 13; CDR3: CASSPPGGSEAFF; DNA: TGTGCCAGCAGCCCTCCAGGGGGGAGTGAAGCTTTCTTT
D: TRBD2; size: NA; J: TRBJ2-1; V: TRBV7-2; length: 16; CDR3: CASSSIAGGLSNEQFF; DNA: TGTGCCAGCAGCTCGATAGCGGGGGGGTTGTCCAATGAGCAGTTCTTC
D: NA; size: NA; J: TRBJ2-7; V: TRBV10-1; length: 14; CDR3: CASRDQGPSYEQYF; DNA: TGCGCCAGCAGGGACCAGGGTCCTTCCTACGAGCAGTACTTC
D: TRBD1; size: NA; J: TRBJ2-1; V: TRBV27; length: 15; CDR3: CASSYRGSSYNEQFF; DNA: TGTGCCAGCAGTTACAGGGGTAGCTCCTACAATGAGCAGTTCTTC
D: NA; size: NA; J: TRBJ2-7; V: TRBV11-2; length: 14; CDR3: CASSLGQVAYEQYF; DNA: TGTGCCAGCAGCTTAGGTCAGGTAGCCTACGAGCAGTACTTC
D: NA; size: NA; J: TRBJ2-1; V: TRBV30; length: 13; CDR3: CAWSVLGHGEQFF; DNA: TGTGCCTGGAGTGTACTTGGACACGGTGAGCAGTTCTTC